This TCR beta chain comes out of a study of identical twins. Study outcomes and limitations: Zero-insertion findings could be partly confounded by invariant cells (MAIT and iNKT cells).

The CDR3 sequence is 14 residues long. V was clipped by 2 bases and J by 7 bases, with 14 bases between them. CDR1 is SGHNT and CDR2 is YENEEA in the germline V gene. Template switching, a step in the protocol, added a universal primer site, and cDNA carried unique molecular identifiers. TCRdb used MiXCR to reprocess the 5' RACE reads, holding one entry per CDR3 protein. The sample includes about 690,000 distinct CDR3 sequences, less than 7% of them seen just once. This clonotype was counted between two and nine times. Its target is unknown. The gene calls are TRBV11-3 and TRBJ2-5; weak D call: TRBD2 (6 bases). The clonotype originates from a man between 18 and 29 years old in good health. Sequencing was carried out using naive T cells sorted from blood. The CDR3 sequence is CASSLLEGAGTQYF. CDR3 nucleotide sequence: TGTGCCAGCAGCTTATTGGAGGGCGCCGGGACCCAGTACTTC.